This TCR beta chain was recovered during a study of blood T cell repertoires in COVID-19. Turning to the study itself: Whether acute or convalescent, the COVID-19 samples came from the United States, Italy and Spain. Nucleic acid was either cDNA or gDNA, and it came from T cells, B-cell-depleted T cells, or PBMCs.

Between the trimmed V and J ends, which lost 6 bases and 7 bases, there was a span of 21 bases. CDR1 and CDR2 from the germline V gene are LNHDA and SQIVND (reference sequence). CDR3 length: 15 amino acids. Original handling: The assay estimated nucleated cells by amplifying reference gene primers. Measured with immunoSEQ multiplex PCR; TCRdb has only the in-frame clones, and not every one. The V and J calls and clone size were taken over from that table, and D and trimming were inferred from the DNA. In the table there are approximately 200,000 clones, roughly nine tenths of which are singletons. The sequenced material came from peripheral blood. The rearrangement links TRBV19 to TRBJ2-5, with a possible D match to TRBD1 (6 bases). The TCR was taken from a woman aged 50 to 65 with acute or convalescent COVID-19. The CDR3 protein is CASRADSWSVGTQYF. The CDR3, as DNA: TGTGCCAGTAGGGCGGACAGCTGGAGTGTAGGGACCCAGTACTTC.